This record looks at one T cell receptor beta chain sequence and its context. Assay: immunoSEQ multiplex PCR; the TCRdb copy retains only in-frame clones and omits some. The top ten clones hold around 15% of a sample with around 72,000 clones, over 65% of them seen once. The data were obtained in a study of control samples from healthy donors and cancer patients. The CDR3 contains 15 residues. Trimming cost V 6 bases and J 5 bases; bases outside gene matches: 11. Germline V lookup: CDR1 SGHNT, CDR2 YENEEA. This TCR was recovered from a man aged 50-60 years in good health. The chain couples TRBV11-3 to TRBJ2-5; 8 nucleotides align to TRBD2. The sample comprised blood. This CDR3 reads CASSHSSGSGETQYF. The DNA of the CDR3 is TGTGCCAGCAGTCATTCTAGCGGGTCTGGGGAGACCCAGTACTTC.